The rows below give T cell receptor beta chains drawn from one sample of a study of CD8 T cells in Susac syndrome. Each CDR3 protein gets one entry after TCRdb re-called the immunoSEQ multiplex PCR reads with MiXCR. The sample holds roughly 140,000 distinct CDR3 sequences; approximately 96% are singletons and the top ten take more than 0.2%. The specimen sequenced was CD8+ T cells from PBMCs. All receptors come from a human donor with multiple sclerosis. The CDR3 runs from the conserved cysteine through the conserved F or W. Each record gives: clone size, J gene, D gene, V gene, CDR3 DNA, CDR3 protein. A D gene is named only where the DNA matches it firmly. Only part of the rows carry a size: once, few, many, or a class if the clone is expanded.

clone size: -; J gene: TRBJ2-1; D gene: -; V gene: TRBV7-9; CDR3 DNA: TGTGCCAGCAGCTCCTGGGCTCCCCCCGAGCAGTTCTTC; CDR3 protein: CASSSWAPPEQFF
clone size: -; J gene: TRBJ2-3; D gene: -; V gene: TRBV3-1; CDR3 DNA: TGTGCCAGCAGCCAGGGAATGGGCGAAGGGTATTTT; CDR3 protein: CASSQGMGEGYF
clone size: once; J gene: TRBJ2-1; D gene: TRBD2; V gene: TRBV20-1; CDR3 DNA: TGCAGTGCTAGGGACCTAGCGGGGGGCGGACGGAATGAGCAGTTCTTC; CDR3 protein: CSARDLAGGGRNEQFF
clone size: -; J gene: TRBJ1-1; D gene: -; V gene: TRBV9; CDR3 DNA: TGTGCCAGCAGCGTAGAAGGGGACACTGAAGTTTTCTTT; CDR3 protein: CASSVEGDTEVFF
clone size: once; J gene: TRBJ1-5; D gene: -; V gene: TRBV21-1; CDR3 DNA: TGTGCCAGCAGCAAACGGGGACAGGGCCCTCAGCCCCAGCATTTT; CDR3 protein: CASSKRGQGPQPQHF
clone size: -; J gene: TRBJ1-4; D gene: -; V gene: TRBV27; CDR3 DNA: TGTGCCAGCAGTTCCCGGTGGGCTGATGAAAAACTGTTTTTT; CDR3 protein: CASSSRWADEKLFF
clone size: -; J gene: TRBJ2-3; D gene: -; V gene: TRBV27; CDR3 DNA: TGTGCCAGCAGTTTGTCGTCTAGCACAGATACGCAGTATTTT; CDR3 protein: CASSLSSSTDTQYF
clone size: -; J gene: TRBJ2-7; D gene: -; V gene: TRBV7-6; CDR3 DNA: TGTGCCAGCAGCTTTGGGGACATGGCCTACGAGCAGTACTTC; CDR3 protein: CASSFGDMAYEQYF
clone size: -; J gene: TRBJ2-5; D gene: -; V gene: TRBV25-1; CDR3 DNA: TGTGCCAGCAGTGCATACACTAGCAAGGAGACCCAGTACTTC; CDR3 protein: CASSAYTSKETQYF
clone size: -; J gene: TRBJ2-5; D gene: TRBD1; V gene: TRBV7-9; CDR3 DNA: TGTGCCAGCAGCTGGACAGAGGACAGGGCGAGGGAGACCCAGTACTTC; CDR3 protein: CASSWTEDRARETQYF
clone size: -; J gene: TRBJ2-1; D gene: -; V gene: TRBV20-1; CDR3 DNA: TGCAGTGCTAGGATTGGGGGTTCCTACAATGAGCAGTTCTTC; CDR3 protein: CSARIGGSYNEQFF
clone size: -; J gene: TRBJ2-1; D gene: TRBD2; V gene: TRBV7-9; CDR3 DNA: TGTGCCAGCAGCCCCCCAGGACTAGCGGGGTTCGGTGGTCTCTTC; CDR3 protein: CASSPPGLAGFGGLF
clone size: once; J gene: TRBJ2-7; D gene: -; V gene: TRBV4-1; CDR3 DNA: TGCGCCAGCAGCCAAGGGTCCGGAAAGTACTTC; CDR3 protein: CASSQGSGKYF
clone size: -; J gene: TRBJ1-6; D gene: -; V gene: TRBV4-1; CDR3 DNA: TGCGCCAGCAGCCAAGTCGAAGAGGACTCCTATAATTCACCCCTCCACTTT; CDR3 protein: CASSQVEEDSYNSPLHF
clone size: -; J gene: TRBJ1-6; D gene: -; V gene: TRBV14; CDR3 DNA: TGTGCCAGCAGCCTGTTAAGAACGGGACGCGATAATTCACCCCTCCACTTT; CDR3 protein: CASSLLRTGRDNSPLHF
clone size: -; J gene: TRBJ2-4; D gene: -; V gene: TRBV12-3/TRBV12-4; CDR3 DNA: TGTGCCAGCAGTTTAGAAGGACGGATGGACAAAAACATTCAGTACTTC; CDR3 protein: CASSLEGRMDKNIQYF
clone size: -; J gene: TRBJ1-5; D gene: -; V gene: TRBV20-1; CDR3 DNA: TGCAGTGCTAGGGGAATGACACTAGTGCCTCAGCCCCAGCATTTT; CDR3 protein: CSARGMTLVPQPQHF
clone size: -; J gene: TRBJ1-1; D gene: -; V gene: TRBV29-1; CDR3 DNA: TGCAGCGTTGACCCAGAAGGACAGTCTAAGAACACTGAAGCTTTCTTT; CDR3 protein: CSVDPEGQSKNTEAFF
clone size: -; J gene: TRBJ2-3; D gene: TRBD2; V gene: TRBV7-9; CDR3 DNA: TGTGCCAGCAGCTCCGCAGCGGGGGGGAAGGATACGCAGTATTTT; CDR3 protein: CASSSAAGGKDTQYF
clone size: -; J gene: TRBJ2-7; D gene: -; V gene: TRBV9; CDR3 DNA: TGTGCCAGCAGCGCGCTGGCTTTCTCCTACGAGCAGTACTTC; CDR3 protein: CASSALAFSYEQYF
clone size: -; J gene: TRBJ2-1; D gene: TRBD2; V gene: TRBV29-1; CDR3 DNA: TGCAGCGTACCCAACGCGGGACTAGCGGGGGGTTACAATGAGCAGTTCTTC; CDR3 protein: CSVPNAGLAGGYNEQFF
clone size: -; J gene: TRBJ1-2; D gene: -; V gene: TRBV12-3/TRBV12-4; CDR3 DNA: TGTGCCAGCAGTCCGCGAGGCGGGGGGCCTGGCTACACCTTC; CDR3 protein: CASSPRGGGPGYTF
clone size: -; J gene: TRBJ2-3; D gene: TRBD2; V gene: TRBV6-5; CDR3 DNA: TGTGCCAGCGCCTCTACTAGCGGGGGGGCCGATACGCAGTATTTT; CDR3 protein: CASASTSGGADTQYF
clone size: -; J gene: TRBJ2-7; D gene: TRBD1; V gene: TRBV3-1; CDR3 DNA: TGTGCCAGCAGCCAAGGACAGGGGGTCCTCGAGCAGTACTTC; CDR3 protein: CASSQGQGVLEQYF
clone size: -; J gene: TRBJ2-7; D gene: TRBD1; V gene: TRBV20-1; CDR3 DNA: TGCAGTGCTAGAGATATTCAATGGGACAGCCTCTACGAGCAGTACTTC; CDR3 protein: CSARDIQWDSLYEQYF
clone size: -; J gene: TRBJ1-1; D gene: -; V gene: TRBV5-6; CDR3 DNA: TGTGCCAGCAGCTGGAGGGGAGAAGCTTTCTTT; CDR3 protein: CASSWRGEAFF
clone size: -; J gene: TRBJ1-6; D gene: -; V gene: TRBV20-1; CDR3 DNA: TGCAGTGCTAGAGATCGTTGGCAGGATAATTCACCCCTCCACTTT; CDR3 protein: CSARDRWQDNSPLHF
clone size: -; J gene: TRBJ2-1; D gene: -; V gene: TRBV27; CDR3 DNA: TGTGCCAGCAGTACCCTGGGGATCGCGACCTTGGTGTTCTTC; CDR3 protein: CASSTLGIATLVFF
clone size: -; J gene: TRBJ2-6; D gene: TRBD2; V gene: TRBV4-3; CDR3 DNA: TGCGCCAGCAGCCAAGATGTACGGGGGGAACCCTACTCTGGGGCCAACGTCCTGACTTTC; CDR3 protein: CASSQDVRGEPYSGANVLTF
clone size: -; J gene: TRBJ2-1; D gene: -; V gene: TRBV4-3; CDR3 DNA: TGCGCCAGCAGCCAAGATATAAGGGGCTCCTACAATGAGCAGTTCTTC; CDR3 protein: CASSQDIRGSYNEQFF
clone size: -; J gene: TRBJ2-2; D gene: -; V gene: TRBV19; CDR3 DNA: TGTGCCAGTAGTATAGCGGGATTTGGCGGGGAGCTGTTTTTT; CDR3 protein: CASSIAGFGGELFF
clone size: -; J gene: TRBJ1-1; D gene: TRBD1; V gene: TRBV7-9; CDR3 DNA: TGTGCCAGCAGCCTGGACAGGGATGAAGCTTTCTTT; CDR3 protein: CASSLDRDEAFF
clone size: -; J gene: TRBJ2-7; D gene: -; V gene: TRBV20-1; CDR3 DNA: TGCAGTGCTAGAGAGGGGGACGGATTCTACGAGCAGTACTTC; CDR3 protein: CSAREGDGFYEQYF
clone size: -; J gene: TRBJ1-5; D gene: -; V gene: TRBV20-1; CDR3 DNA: TGCAGTGCTAGAGACCGAGGGAGCAATCAGCCCCAGCATTTT; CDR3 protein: CSARDRGSNQPQHF
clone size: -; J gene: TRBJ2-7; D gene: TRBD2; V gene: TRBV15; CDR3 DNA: TGTGCCACCAGCAGTATACAGACTAGCGGGGATTACGAGCAGTACTTC; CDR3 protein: CATSSIQTSGDYEQYF
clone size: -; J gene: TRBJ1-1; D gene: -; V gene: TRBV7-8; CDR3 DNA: TGTGCCAGCAGCTTAGTGGTAGGAAACACTGAAGCTTTCTTT; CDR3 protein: CASSLVVGNTEAFF
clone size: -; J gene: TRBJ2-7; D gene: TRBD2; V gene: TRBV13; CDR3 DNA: TGTGCCAGCAGCTCCGGGACTAGCGCCGAGCAGTACTTC; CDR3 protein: CASSSGTSAEQYF
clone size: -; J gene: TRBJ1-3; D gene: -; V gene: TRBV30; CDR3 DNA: TGTGCCTGTTCCCCGGGATACTCTGGAAACACCATATATTTT; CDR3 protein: CACSPGYSGNTIYF
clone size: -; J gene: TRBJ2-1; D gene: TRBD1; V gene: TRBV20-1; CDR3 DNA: TGCAGTTGGTGGGAACGGGACAGTACCTACAATGAGCAGTTCTTC; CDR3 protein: CSWWERDSTYNEQFF
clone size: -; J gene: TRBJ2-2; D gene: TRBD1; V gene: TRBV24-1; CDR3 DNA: TGTGCCACCAGTGATGACAGGGAAGCCCACACCGGGGAGCTGTTTTTT; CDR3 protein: CATSDDREAHTGELFF
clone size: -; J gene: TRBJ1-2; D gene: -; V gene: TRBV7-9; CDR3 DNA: TGTGCCAGCAGCTTAGCGGGGGAGGCCAATGGCTACACCTTC; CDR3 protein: CASSLAGEANGYTF
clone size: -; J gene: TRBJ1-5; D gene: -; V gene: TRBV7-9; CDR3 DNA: TGTGCCAGCAGCGGGACACAGGGCGGCAATCAGCCCCAGCATTTT; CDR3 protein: CASSGTQGGNQPQHF
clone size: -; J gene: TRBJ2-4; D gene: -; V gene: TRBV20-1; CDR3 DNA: TGCAGTGCTAGAGAATTTTGGCCCCGTCTAGCCAAAAACATTCAGTACTTC; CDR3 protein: CSAREFWPRLAKNIQYF
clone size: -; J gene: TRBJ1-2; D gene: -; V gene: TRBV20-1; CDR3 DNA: TGCAGTGCTAGATCGGGACATAAGAACGATGGCTACACCTTC; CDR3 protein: CSARSGHKNDGYTF